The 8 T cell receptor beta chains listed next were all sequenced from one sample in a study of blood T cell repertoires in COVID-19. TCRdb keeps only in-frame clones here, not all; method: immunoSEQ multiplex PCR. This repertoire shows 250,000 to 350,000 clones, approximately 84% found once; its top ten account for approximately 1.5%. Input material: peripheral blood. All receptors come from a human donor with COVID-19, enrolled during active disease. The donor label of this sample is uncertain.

CDR3 residues: CASSQMNTEAFF. The CDR3 DNA reads TGTGCCAGCAGTCAGATGAACACTGAAGCTTTCTTT. The V and J genes are TRBV12-3 or TRBV12-4 and TRBJ1-1; D is ambiguous. V was pared by 5 bases and J by 0 bases, with 4 bases between. This CDR3 has 12 residues.

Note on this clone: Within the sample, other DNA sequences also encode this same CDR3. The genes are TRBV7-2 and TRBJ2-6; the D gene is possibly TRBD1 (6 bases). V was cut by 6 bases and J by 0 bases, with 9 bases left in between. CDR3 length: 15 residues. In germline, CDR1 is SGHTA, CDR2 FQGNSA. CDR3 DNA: TGTGCCAGCAGTTCGGACAGCTCTGGGGCCAACGTCCTGACTTTC. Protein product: CASSSDSSGANVLTF.

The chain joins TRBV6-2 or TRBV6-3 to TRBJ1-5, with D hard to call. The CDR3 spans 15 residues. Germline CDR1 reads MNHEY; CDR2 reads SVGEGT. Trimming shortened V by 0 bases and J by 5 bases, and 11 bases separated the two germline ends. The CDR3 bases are TGTGCCAGCAGTTACTCTCCAGGTTCGTATCAGCCCCAGCATTTT. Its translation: CASSYSPGSYQPQHF.

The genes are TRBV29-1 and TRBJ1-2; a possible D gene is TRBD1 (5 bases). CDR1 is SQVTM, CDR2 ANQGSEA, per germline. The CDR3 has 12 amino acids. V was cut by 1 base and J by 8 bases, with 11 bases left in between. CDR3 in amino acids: CSVEGQGYGYTF. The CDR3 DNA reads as TGCAGCGTTGAAGGTCAGGGATACGGCTACACCTTC.

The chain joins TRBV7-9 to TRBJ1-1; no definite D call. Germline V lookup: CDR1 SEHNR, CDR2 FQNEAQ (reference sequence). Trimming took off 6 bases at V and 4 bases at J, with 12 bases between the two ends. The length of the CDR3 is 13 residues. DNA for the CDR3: TGTGCCAGCAGTCTAGAGAGGAGCACTGAAGCTTTCTTT. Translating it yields CASSLERSTEAFF.

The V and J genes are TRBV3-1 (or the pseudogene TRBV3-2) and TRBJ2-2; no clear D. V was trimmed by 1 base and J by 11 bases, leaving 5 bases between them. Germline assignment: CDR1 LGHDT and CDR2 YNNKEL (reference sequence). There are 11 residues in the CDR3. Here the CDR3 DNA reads TGTGCCAGCAGCCAAGTAAGCGAGCTGTTTTTT. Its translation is CASSQVSELFF.

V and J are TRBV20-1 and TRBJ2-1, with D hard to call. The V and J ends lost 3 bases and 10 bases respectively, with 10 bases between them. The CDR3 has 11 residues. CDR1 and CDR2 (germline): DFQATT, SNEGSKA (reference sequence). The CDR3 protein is CSARSATEQFF. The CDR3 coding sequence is TGCAGTGCTAGGTCAGCGACCGAGCAGTTCTTC.

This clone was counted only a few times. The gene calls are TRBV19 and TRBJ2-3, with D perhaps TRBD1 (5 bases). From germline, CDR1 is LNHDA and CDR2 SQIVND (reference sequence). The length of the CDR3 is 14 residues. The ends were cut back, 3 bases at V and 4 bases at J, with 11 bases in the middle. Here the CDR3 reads CASSIGASPDTQYF. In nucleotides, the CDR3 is TGTGCCAGTAGTATTGGGGCCTCCCCAGATACGCAGTATTTT.